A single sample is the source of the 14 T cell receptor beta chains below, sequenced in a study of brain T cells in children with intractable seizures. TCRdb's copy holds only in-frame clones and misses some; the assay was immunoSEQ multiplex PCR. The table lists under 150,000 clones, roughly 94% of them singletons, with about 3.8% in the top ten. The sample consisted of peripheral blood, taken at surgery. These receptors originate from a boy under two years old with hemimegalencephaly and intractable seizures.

This CDR3 reads CASSKAYASRRSYNSPLHF. The CDR3 coding sequence is TGTGCCAGCAGCAAAGCGTACGCCAGTCGCCGCTCCTATAATTCACCCCTCCACTTT. This chain joins TRBV21-1 and TRBJ1-6; the table names TRBD1, a call not compared with the DNA. TRBV21-1 is termed a pseudogene. The length of the CDR3 is 19 residues.

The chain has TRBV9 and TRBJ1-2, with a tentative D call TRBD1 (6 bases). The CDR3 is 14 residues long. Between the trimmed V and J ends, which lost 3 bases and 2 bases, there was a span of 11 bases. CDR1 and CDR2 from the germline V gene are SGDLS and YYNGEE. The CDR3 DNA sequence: TGTGCCAGCAGCGCCAGAGACAGGAACTATGGCTACACCTTC. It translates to CASSARDRNYGYTF.

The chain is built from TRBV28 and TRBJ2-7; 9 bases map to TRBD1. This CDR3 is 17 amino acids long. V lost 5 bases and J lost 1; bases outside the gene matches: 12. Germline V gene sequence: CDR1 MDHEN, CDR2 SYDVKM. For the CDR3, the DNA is TGTGCCAGCAGTCCAACAGGGACAGGGCTGCGTTCCTACGAGCAGTACTTC. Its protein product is CASSPTGTGLRSYEQYF. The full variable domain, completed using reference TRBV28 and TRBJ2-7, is DVKVTQSSRYLVKRTGEKVFLECVQDMDHENMFWYRQDPGLGLRLIYFSYDVKMKEKGDIPEGYSVSREKKERFSLILESASTNQTSMYLCASSPTGTGLRSYEQYFGPGTRLTVT.

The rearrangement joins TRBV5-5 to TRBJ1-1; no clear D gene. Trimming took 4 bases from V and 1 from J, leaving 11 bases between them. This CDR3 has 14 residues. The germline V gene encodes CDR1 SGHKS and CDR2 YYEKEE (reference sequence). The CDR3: CASSRAVENTEAFF. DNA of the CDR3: TGTGCCAGCAGCAGGGCCGTCGAGAACACTGAAGCTTTCTTT.

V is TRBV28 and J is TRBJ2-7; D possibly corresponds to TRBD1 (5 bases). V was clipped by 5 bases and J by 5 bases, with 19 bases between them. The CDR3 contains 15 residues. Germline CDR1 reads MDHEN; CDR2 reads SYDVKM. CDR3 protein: CASSLVQGKAHEQYF. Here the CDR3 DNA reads TGTGCCAGCAGTCTGGTCCAGGGTAAAGCCCACGAGCAGTACTTC. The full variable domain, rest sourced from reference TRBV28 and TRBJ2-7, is DVKVTQSSRYLVKRTGEKVFLECVQDMDHENMFWYRQDPGLGLRLIYFSYDVKMKEKGDIPEGYSVSREKKERFSLILESASTNQTSMYLCASSLVQGKAHEQYFGPGTRLTVT.

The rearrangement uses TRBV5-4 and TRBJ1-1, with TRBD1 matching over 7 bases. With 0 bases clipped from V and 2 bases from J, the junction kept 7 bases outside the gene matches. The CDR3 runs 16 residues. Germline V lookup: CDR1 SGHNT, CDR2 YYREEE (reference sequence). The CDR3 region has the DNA TGTGCCAGCAGCTTGGGTCGGGCAGGGGGTAACACTGAAGCTTTCTTT. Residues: CASSLGRAGGNTEAFF.

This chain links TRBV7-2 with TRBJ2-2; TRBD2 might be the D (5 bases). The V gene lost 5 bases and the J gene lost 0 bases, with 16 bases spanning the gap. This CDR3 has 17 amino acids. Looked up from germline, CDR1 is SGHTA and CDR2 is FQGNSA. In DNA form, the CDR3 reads TGTGCCAGCAGCCCACGATCGTTTAGCGCGAACACCGGGGAGCTGTTTTTT. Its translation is CASSPRSFSANTGELFF.

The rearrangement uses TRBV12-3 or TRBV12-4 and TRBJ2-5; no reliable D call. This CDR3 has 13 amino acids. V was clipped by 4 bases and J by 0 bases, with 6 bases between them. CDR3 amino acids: CASSSSDQETQYF. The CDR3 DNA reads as TGTGCCAGCAGTTCTTCCGACCAAGAGACCCAGTACTTC.

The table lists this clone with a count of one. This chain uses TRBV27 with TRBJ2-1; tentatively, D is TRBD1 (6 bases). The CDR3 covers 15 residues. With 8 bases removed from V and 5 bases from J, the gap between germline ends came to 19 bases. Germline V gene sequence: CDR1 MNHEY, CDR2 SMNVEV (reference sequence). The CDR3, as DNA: TGTGCCAGCCGAAGATGGACAGAAAGGGACAATGAGCAGTTCTTC. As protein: CASRRWTERDNEQFF.

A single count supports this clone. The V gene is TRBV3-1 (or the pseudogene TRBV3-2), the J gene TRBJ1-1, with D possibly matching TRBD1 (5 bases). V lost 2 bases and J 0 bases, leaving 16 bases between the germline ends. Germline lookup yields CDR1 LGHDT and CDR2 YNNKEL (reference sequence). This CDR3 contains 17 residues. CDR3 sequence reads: CASSQCAMPGLNTEAFF. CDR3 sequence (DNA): TGTGCCAGCAGCCAATGTGCCATGCCGGGACTGAACACTGAAGCTTTCTTT.

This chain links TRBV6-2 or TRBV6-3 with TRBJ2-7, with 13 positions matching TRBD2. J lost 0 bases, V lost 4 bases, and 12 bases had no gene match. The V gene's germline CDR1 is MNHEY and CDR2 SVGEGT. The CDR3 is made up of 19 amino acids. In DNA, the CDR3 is TGTGCCAGCAGTTCAAACGGACTAGCGGGAGTACAGAGCTCCTACGAGCAGTACTTC. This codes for CASSSNGLAGVQSSYEQYF.

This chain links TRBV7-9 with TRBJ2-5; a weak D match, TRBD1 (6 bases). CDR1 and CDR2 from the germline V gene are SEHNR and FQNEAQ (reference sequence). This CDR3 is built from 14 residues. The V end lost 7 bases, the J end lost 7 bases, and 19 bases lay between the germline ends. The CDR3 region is CASTTDRISVTQYF. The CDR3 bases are TGTGCCAGCACCACCGACAGGATATCGGTGACCCAGTACTTC.

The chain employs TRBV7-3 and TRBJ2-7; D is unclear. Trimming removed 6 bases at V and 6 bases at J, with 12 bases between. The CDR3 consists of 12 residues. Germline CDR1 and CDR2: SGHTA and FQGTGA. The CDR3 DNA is TGTGCCAGCAGTCGTTCGGGCGGCGAGCAGTACTTC. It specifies CASSRSGGEQYF.

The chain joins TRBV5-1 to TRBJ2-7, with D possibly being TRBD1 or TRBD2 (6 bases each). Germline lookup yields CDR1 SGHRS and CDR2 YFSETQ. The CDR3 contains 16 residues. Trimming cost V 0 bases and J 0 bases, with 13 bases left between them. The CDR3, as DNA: TGCGCCAGCAGCTTGGTCCCAAGGGGGGCCTCCTACGAGCAGTACTTC. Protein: CASSLVPRGASYEQYF.